The entry that follows covers one T cell receptor (beta chain) sequence. Study members were between about 18 and 90 years old and lived in over 20 US regions. Researchers sorted participants into cohorts using their self-reported clinical history. Recovery meant two consecutive negative NP/OP PCR tests, professional clearance, or resolved symptoms. This sample is drawn from a study of blood T cell repertoires in COVID-19. Per the authors' pipeline: Reference gene primer amplification gave estimated nucleated cell counts. Data came from immunoSEQ multiplex PCR; TCRdb stores just in-frame clones and leaves some out. V and J calls and clone size follow that table, whereas D and trimming were derived from the DNA. The sample includes about 410,000 clones, roughly 86% of them seen just once. V dropped 6 bases and J dropped 6 bases, with 11 bases sitting between them. The CDR3 is 12 amino acids. Germline V CDR1 and CDR2: MNHEY, SVGAGI.

Source material: PBMCs or T cells enriched from blood (not recorded which). The clonotype originates from a woman aged 25 to 39 who had recovered from COVID-19. This sequence joins TRBV6-5 and TRBJ1-2; TRBD1 is a possible D gene (6 bases). The CDR3 DNA is TGTGCCAGCAGCAGGGGCCCGGATGGCTACACCTTC. This encodes CASSRGPDGYTF.